This T cell receptor beta chain was retrieved from a study of metastatic and nonmetastatic thyroid tumors. Overall study context: Malignant thyroid and benign thyroid patients provided blood and tumor or nodule tissue whose repertoires were compared. Notes on the study in general: Malignant thyroid tumors reportedly had TCR beta diversity that was significantly higher than in benign nodules, in blood and tumor.

Germline assignment: CDR1 SNHLY and CDR2 FYNNEI. Trimming took 7 bases from V and 4 from J, leaving 19 bases between them. This CDR3 region has 15 residues. Per the authors' pipeline: The study's classifier, a distant-metastasis tool for papillary thyroid cancer, was built using CDR3 differences across clinicopathological groups. TCRdb re-called clones via MiXCR from the PCR reads. The V and J calls were determined by TCRdb, not by the authors. The data show tens of thousands of clones, with roughly an eighth seen just once and 9% held by the top ten. At least ten counts were recorded for this clone. The antigen remains unidentified. No treatment of any kind had been given to any patient before thyroid surgery.

This clonotype originated in a male donor with papillary thyroid cancer or a benign thyroid nodule (not recorded which). Some clones in this sample may be carry-over from other donors' samples. The chain employs TRBV2 and TRBJ1-2, with a possible D match to TRBD1 (6 bases). The specimen was blood. Here the CDR3 reads CASISPGHPSYGYTF. For the CDR3, the DNA is TGTGCCAGCATTTCCCCGGGACACCCTTCCTATGGCTACACCTTC.